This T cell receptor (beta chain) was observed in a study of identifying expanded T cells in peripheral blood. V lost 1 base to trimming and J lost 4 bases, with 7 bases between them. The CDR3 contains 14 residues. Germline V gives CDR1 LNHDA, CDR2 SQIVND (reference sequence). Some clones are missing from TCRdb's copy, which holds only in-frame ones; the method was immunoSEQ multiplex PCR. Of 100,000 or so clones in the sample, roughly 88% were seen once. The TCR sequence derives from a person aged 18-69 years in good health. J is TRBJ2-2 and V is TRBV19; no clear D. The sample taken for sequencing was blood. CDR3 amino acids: CASSIALFTGELFF. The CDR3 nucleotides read TGTGCCAGTAGTATAGCTCTCTTCACCGGGGAGCTGTTTTTT.